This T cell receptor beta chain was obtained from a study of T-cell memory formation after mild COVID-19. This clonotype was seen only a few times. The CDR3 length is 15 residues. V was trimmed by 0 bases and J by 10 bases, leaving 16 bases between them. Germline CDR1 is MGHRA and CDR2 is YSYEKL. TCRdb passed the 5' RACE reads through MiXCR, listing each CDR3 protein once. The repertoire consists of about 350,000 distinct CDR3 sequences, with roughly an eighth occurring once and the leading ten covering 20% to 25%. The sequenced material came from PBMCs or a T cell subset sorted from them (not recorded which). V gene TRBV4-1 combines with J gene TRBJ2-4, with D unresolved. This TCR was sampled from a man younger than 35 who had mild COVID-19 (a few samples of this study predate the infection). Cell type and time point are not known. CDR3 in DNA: TGCGCCAGCAGCCAAGAGGGGAACAGTTTGGGTATTCAGTACTTC. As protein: CASSQEGNSLGIQYF.